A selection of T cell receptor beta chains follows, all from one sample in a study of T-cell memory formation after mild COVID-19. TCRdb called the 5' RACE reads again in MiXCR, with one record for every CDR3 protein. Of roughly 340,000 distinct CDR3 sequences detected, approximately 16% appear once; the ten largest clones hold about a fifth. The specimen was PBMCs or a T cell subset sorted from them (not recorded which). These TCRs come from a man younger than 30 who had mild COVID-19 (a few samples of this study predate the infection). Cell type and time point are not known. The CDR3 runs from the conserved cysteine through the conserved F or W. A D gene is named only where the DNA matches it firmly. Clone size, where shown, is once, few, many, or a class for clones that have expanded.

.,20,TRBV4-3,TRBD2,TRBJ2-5,TGCGCCAGCAGCCAAGAGCAGGGACTAGCGGGGCGATGGGGGGGAGAGACCCAGTACTTC,CASSQEQGLAGRWGGETQYF
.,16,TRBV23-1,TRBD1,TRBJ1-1,TGCGCCAGCAGTCAATCTTTTGGGGACAGGAACACTGAAGCTTTCTTT,CASSQSFGDRNTEAFF
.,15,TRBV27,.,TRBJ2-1,TGTGCCAGCAGGAGAGGGGCAGGGGTCTACAATGAGCAGTTCTTC,CASRRGAGVYNEQFF
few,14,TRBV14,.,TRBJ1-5,TGTGCCAGCAGCCAAGAAACAGTCGTTAAGCCCCAGCATTTT,CASSQETVVKPQHF
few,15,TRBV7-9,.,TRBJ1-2,TGTGCCAGCAGCTCGGGCGCCGACGGTCCCTATGGCTACACCTTC,CASSSGADGPYGYTF
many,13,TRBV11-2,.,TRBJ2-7,TGTGCCAGCAGTCCCGGGCCCTCCTACGAGCAGTACTTC,CASSPGPSYEQYF
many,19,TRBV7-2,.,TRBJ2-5,TGTGCCAGCAGCTTAGGGAAGACTTACAGAACGTCCCTCCAAGAGACCCAGTACTTC,CASSLGKTYRTSLQETQYF
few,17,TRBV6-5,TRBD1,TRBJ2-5,TGTGCCAGCAGTTACTCGAGGGGACAGAAAGCAAGAGAGACCCAGTACTTC,CASSYSRGQKARETQYF
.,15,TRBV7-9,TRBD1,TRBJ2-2,TGTGCCAGCAGCTCCGGGACAGGACCCACCGGGGAGCTGTTTTTT,CASSSGTGPTGELFF
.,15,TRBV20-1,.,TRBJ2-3,TGCAGTGCTAGTGGGGGAGGGACAGGCTGGAATACGCAGTATTTT,CSASGGGTGWNTQYF
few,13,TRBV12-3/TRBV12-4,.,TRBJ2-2,TGTGCCAGCAGTTTCCTGGATACCGGGGAGCTGTTTTTT,CASSFLDTGELFF
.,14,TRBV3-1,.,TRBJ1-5,TGTGCCAGCAGCCAAGTGGTAGGCAATCAGCCCCAGCATTTT,CASSQVVGNQPQHF
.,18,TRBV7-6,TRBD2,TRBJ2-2,TGTGCCAGCAGCCGGGCGGCTAGCGGGGGGGCCTACACCGGGGAGCTGTTTTTT,CASSRAASGGAYTGELFF
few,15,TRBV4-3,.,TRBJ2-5,TGCGCCAGCAGCCGCAAACGGCAGATACAAGAGACCCAGTACTTC,CASSRKRQIQETQYF
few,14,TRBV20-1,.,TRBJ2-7,TGCAGTGCTAGAGCTGCGGACGGGCGGAACGAGCAGTACTTC,CSARAADGRNEQYF
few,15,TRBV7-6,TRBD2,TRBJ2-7,TGTGCCAGCAGCTCCCGTAGCGGGTACGGCGCCGAGCAGTACTTC,CASSSRSGYGAEQYF